The rows below give T cell receptor beta chains drawn from one sample of a study of blood T cell repertoires in COVID-19. Sequenced by immunoSEQ multiplex PCR; TCRdb stores in-frame clones only, minus some. This table holds some 220,000 clones, roughly 80% found once. The material sequenced was peripheral blood. These receptor sequences come from a woman aged 55-69 years with active or convalescent COVID-19. Both conserved end residues are part of each CDR3. Clone size is given for some rows only: seen once, a few or many times, or a class if the clone is expanded.

V,J,length,size,CDR3
TRBV20-1,TRBJ2-1,15,-,CSASGLAGTIDEQFF
TRBV5-5,TRBJ1-1,13,-,CASRLGQNTEAFF
TRBV27,TRBJ1-5,15,-,CASSWSGGFNQPQHF
TRBV6-5,TRBJ2-1,15,-,CASRTSGSRYNEQFF
TRBV7-9,TRBJ2-5,14,once,CASSLAGGVETQYF
TRBV2,TRBJ1-5,13,-,CASSPLPDQPQHF
TRBV5-1,TRBJ2-2,16,-,CASSERPGTSSGELFF
TRBV11-2,TRBJ1-1,12,-,CASTRREMGAFF
TRBV2,TRBJ1-3,14,-,CASTRQSSGNTIYF
TRBV28,TRBJ2-1,16,-,CASSSRGTGRRTEQFF
TRBV4-2,TRBJ1-5,15,few,CASSRGTGGNQPQHF
TRBV9,TRBJ2-5,15,-,CASSVGATTQETQYF
TRBV19,TRBJ2-2,14,-,CASTGLSNTGELFF
TRBV4-1,TRBJ2-1,16,-,CASSQGTSGLNNEQFF
TRBV2,TRBJ1-2,13,few,CASSAGRVDGYTF
TRBV28,TRBJ2-3,15,once,CASSGGGLQPDTQYF
TRBV5-6,TRBJ1-4,15,-,CASSPQGVSNEKLFF
TRBV29-1,TRBJ1-1,11,-,CSVVEGPEAFF
TRBV11-2,TRBJ2-3,15,-,CASSLAGSRADTQYF
TRBV11-3,TRBJ1-1,18,few,CASSLSLWGQGSDGGAFF
TRBV21-1,TRBJ2-7,16,-,CASSPGASGRAYEQYF
TRBV2,TRBJ1-2,14,-,CASSDWGANYGYTF
TRBV15,TRBJ1-1,16,-,CATSRDLTEGMSEAFF
TRBV15,TRBJ2-4,13,-,CATSIYERDIQYF
TRBV15,TRBJ1-1,15,-,CATSREGRGNTEAFF
TRBV15,TRBJ2-7,14,-,CATSRGQVQYEQYF
TRBV19,TRBJ2-7,14,-,CASSIQMTGGPTHF
TRBV5-4,TRBJ1-1,15,-,CASSRGGTSIPEAFF
TRBV13,TRBJ1-2,15,-,CASSLGGGANYGYTF
TRBV3-1/TRBV3-2,TRBJ2-2,13,-,CASSPGGFGELFF
TRBV7-2,TRBJ2-3,17,-,CASSSPGSGGQEDTQYF
TRBV7-9,TRBJ2-1,17,-,CASSLAPAGVGGNEQFF
TRBV19,TRBJ1-6,15,-,CASSWEGTTNSPLHF
TRBV5-4,TRBJ1-1,15,-,CASSTPGQGGTEAFF
TRBV5-1,TRBJ2-2,14,-,CASAPVLGGGELFF
TRBV10-3,TRBJ2-1,15,-,CAISEGPSGSNEQFF
TRBV5-1,TRBJ1-1,14,-,CASSSPDRGTEAFF
TRBV11-3,TRBJ2-1,14,-,CASSLDSGYNEQFF
TRBV11-2,TRBJ1-3,13,-,CASSRGQGHTIYF
TRBV19,TRBJ1-1,16,-,CASSIIGGAPNTEAFF
TRBV11-3,TRBJ2-7,16,-,CASSLDHGTGTTKQYF
TRBV9,TRBJ1-3,17,-,CASSVDVGGYSGNTIYF
TRBV7-9,TRBJ2-2,16,-,CASSPGTSGGAGELFF
TRBV6-6,TRBJ2-7,16,-,CASSRDRARRSYEQYF
TRBV18,TRBJ2-1,14,once,CASSPPWDRPKQFF
TRBV30,TRBJ1-6,14,once,CAYSTGAWNSPLHF
TRBV27,TRBJ1-2,14,-,CASRTQGSNYGYTF
TRBV15,TRBJ1-6,16,medium-sized,CATSRDGVGAWSPLHF